This entry is about one T cell receptor (beta chain). Its specificity is unknown. The entry originates in a study of blood T cells in healthy people across ages. The study's findings and limits: Those diversity estimates obtained from one million T cells were thought to be underestimates. When set beside aged donors, long-lived donors presented more naive CD4+ cells and higher diversity.

Using a J-beta primer mix together with a sample-barcoded 5' primer, a second PCR was run for about 6 to 11 cycles. Every cDNA molecule carried a tag from a template-switch adaptor bearing 12 random nucleotides. TCRdb analysed the 5' RACE reads with MiXCR anew, one entry per CDR3 protein. The table shows 1.8 million or so distinct CDR3 sequences, with approximately 40% occurring only once. This CDR3 has 16 residues. Looked up from germline, CDR1 is MDHEN and CDR2 is SYDVKM. Trimming removed 5 bases from V and 2 bases from J, with 18 bases in between. The chain couples TRBV28 to TRBJ1-2, with unresolved D. This clonotype was sampled from a human donor in good health. Input material: blood. The CDR3, as DNA: TGTGCCAGCAGTCCTCCGGGAGGGAGGTGGAACTATGGCTACACCTTC. It yields the protein CASSPPGGRWNYGYTF.